The 9 T cell receptor beta chains given below trace back to one sample, sequenced in a study of blood T cell repertoires in COVID-19. The repertoire was sequenced with immunoSEQ multiplex PCR; TCRdb's copy has only in-frame clones and lacks some. The table has 60,000 to 70,000 clones, approximately 86% seen once. Sequencing was carried out using peripheral blood. The source of these receptors is a woman aged 60-70 years with acute or convalescent COVID-19.

This chain uses TRBV7-3 with TRBJ2-7, with 13 bases matching TRBD2. Germline V lookup: CDR1 SGHTA, CDR2 FQGTGA. The CDR3 contains 18 residues. Losses at the gene ends were 1 base for V and 3 bases for J; bases not matched to a gene: 9. CDR3 nucleotides: TGTGCCAGCAGCTTAAACCGAGGGACTAGCGGGGATCACTACGAGCAGTACTTC. Translating it yields CASSLNRGTSGDHYEQYF.

CDR3 in DNA: TGTGCCAGCAGTATCGACAGGGCCCCCACTGAAGCTTTCTTT. This encodes CASSIDRAPTEAFF. The chain joins TRBV6-5 to TRBJ1-1; 7 positions agree with TRBD1. CDR3 length: 14 residues. CDR1 is MNHEY and CDR2 is SVGAGI in the germline V gene. The V gene end was trimmed by 5 bases and the J gene end by 4 bases; junction bases not matched to a gene: 7.

The chain joins TRBV19 to TRBJ1-6; no firm D call. Deletions cut 3 bases from V and 8 bases from J, with 8 bases between. The CDR3 is 13 amino acids. The germline V gene has CDR1 LNHDA and CDR2 SQIVND (reference sequence). CDR3 nucleotide sequence: TGTGCCAGTAGTATCCGCCCGGATTCACCCCTCCACTTT. Residues: CASSIRPDSPLHF. Looking up the rest from reference TRBV19 and TRBJ1-6 gives the full variable domain: DGGITQSPKYLFRKEGQNVTLSCEQNLNHDAMYWYRQDPGQGLRLIYYSQIVNDFQKGDIAEGYSVSREKKESFPLTVTSAQKNPTAFYLCASSIRPDSPLHFGNGTRLTVT.

This chain joins TRBV12-3 or TRBV12-4 and TRBJ1-5; D perhaps matches TRBD1 (5 bases). CDR3 length equals 12 residues. V lost 6 bases, J lost 7 bases, and 10 bases lay in between. DNA of the CDR3: TGTGCCAGCAGGTCAGGGATGCAGCCCCAGCATTTT. It is translated as CASRSGMQPQHF.

V is TRBV6-5 and J is TRBJ2-2; 9 nucleotides line up with TRBD1. Germline loops: CDR1 MNHEY, CDR2 SVGAGI. The CDR3 totals 15 residues. With V trimmed by 6 bases and J by 3 bases, 5 bases remained unmatched. The CDR3 DNA follows: TGTGCCAGCAGGGCCGGGACAGGGTACACCGGGGAGCTGTTTTTT. Residues: CASRAGTGYTGELFF.

V usage is TRBV3-1 (or the pseudogene TRBV3-2) and J usage is TRBJ1-2; 9 nucleotides match TRBD1. In germline, CDR1 is LGHDT, CDR2 YNNKEL (reference sequence). This CDR3 has 15 amino acids. V was clipped by 5 bases and J by 3 bases; unmatched bases: 7. CDR3 coding DNA: TGTGCCAGCAGCGAGGACAGGGGCCGGGACTATGGCTACACCTTC. Protein product: CASSEDRGRDYGYTF.

The rearrangement links TRBV7-8 to TRBJ2-7, with TRBD1 matching over 10 bases. Germline V lookup: CDR1 SGHVS, CDR2 FQNEAQ. This CDR3 is built from 14 residues. The V and J ends lost 5 bases and 3 bases, in that order; junction bases with no gene match: 4. CDR3 amino acids: CASSQDRGGYEQYF. CDR3 DNA: TGTGCCAGCAGCCAGGACAGGGGGGGCTACGAGCAGTACTTC.

The rearrangement uses TRBV27 and TRBJ1-2, with D possibly TRBD1 on 5 matching bases. Trimming pared 6 bases from V and 0 bases from J, leaving 17 bases between. Germline CDR1 is MNHEY and CDR2 is SMNVEV (reference sequence). The CDR3 is made up of 16 amino acids. The CDR3 here is CASRQDGAATNYGYTF. In nucleotides, the CDR3 is TGTGCCAGCAGACAAGATGGGGCAGCCACTAACTATGGCTACACCTTC.

This chain connects TRBV2 to TRBJ2-5, with D possibly being TRBD2 (7 bases). The CDR3 is 13 amino acids. The V and J ends lost 8 bases and 1 base respectively, with 11 bases between them. Germline CDR1 reads SNHLY; CDR2 reads FYNNEI. The chain's CDR3 is CASVGGPQETQYF. CDR3 sequence (DNA): TGTGCCAGCGTGGGGGGGCCCCAAGAGACCCAGTACTTC.